This T cell receptor beta chain was documented in a study of T-cell memory formation after mild COVID-19. Findings of the study overall: Clones shrinking from day 15 to 85 showed even CD4/CD8 mixes; later expanders tilted CD4+.

The CDR3 is 15 amino acids. The germline V gene encodes CDR1 SGHKS and CDR2 YYEKEE (reference sequence). Unmatched junction bases numbered 10, after V lost 7 bases and J lost 2 bases. Regarding this clonotype: Its target is unknown.

Using constant-segment primers, 5'RACE produced TCR alpha and TCR beta cDNA libraries carrying sample barcodes and UMIs. TCRdb reanalysed the 5' RACE reads using MiXCR and keeps one entry per CDR3 protein. The sample lists about 120,000 distinct CDR3 sequences, roughly 15% occurring once. The genes are TRBV5-5 and TRBJ1-1; 8 bases fit TRBD1. The sequence derives from an adult woman who had mild COVID-19 (a few samples of this study predate the infection). Cell type and time point are not known. The sample was PBMCs or a T cell subset sorted from them (not recorded which). In nucleotides, the CDR3 is TGTGCCAGCCAATCGAGGGGACAGGCTAACACTGAAGCTTTCTTT. This sequence encodes CASQSRGQANTEAFF.